Below are 24 T cell receptor beta chains sequenced from a single sample in a study of response to subunit inactivated influenza vaccine. TCRdb ran MiXCR on the RT-PCR reads and lists one entry per CDR3 protein. Among some 600,000 distinct CDR3 sequences, around 15% were seen once, and the ten largest hold approximately 7.6%. The specimen comprised PBMCs from blood, sampled approximately 15 days before vaccination. These receptor sequences come from a man over 45 who received an inactivated influenza vaccine.

This clonotype was found a few times. CDR3 in amino acids: CASNRDRVAGTEAFF. The CDR3 DNA sequence: TGTGCCAGCAACCGGGACAGGGTCGCCGGCACTGAAGCTTTCTTT. The genes are TRBV27 and TRBJ1-1; 9 nucleotides line up with TRBD1. The V segment lost 7 bases and the J segment 4 bases; nucleotides outside the gene matches: 10. CDR3 length: 15 residues. Germline values: CDR1 MNHEY, CDR2 SMNVEV (reference sequence).

V usage is TRBV18 and J usage is TRBJ1-1; perhaps TRBD1 as D (5 bases). The CDR3 covers 15 residues. Trimming took 6 bases from V and 6 from J, leaving 20 bases between them. Germline lookup yields CDR1 KGHSH and CDR2 LQKENI. The CDR3, as DNA: TGTGCCAGCTCTGCGGCATCCGGACATCAAGCTGAAGCTTTCTTT. It yields the protein CASSAASGHQAEAFF.

In this sample, this clonotype turned up a few times. V usage is TRBV20-1 and J usage is TRBJ2-7, with D maybe TRBD2 (5 bases). V was trimmed by 6 bases and J by 0 bases, leaving 18 bases between them. The CDR3 has 15 amino acids. Germline V gene lookup returns CDR1 DFQATT and CDR2 SNEGSKA (reference sequence). CDR3 nucleotides: TGCAGTGCCAACTCGAGGGCCCGAAGCTCCTACGAGCAGTACTTC. It yields the protein CSANSRARSSYEQYF.

The chain combines TRBV6-5 with TRBJ1-4; TRBD1 might be the D (5 bases). Looked up from germline, CDR1 is MNHEY and CDR2 is SVGAGI. The V end lost 5 bases, the J end lost 10 bases, and 17 bases lay between the germline ends. The CDR3 loop spans 14 amino acids. For the CDR3, the DNA is TGTGCCAGCAGTCACGGGGGGGACGTCGGAAAACTGTTTTTT. Amino acids: CASSHGGDVGKLFF.

The J gene is TRBJ1-5, the V gene TRBV19; D remains unclear. The CDR3 spans 14 residues. Germline loops: CDR1 LNHDA, CDR2 SQIVND (reference sequence). V lost 3 bases, J lost 7 bases, and 13 bases lay in between. In nucleotides, the CDR3 is TGTGCCAGTAGTATTTCGCCAGGAAACCAGCCCCAGCATTTT. Its protein is CASSISPGNQPQHF.

The V gene is TRBV4-3, the J gene TRBJ2-1; 10 positions agree with TRBD2. Germline lookup yields CDR1 LGHNA and CDR2 YSLEER. The ends lost 4 bases at V and 5 bases at J; junction bases unmatched: 5. The CDR3 contains 15 residues. CDR3 amino acids: CASSLGLAENNEQFF. For the CDR3, the DNA is TGCGCCAGCAGCCTTGGACTAGCGGAAAACAATGAGCAGTTCTTC.

CDR3 sequence reads: CASSGVTDSNQPQHF. CDR3 bases: TGTGCCAGCAGCGGGGTGACAGATAGCAATCAGCCCCAGCATTTT. The gene calls are TRBV7-9 and TRBJ1-5; the D gene is possibly TRBD1 (5 bases). There are 15 residues in the CDR3. Germline V gene data show CDR1 as SEHNR and CDR2 as FQNEAQ (reference sequence). The V end lost 5 bases, the J end lost 0 bases, and 11 bases lay between the germline ends. The entire variable domain, with the rest obtained from reference TRBV7-9 and TRBJ1-5, is as follows: DTGVSQNPRHKITKRGQNVTFRCDPISEHNRLYWYRQTLGQGPEFLTYFQNEAQLEKSRLLSDRFSAERPKGSFSTLEIQRTEQGDSAMYLCASSGVTDSNQPQHFGDGTRLSIL.

The chain links TRBV28 to TRBJ2-5; D is unclear. The germline gives CDR1 MDHEN, CDR2 SYDVKM. The CDR3 has 13 residues. V was shortened by 3 bases and J by 5 bases, with 10 bases between the two germline ends. This CDR3 reads CASSFIGRETQYF. As DNA, the CDR3 is TGTGCCAGCAGTTTCATCGGACGGGAGACCCAGTACTTC.

The chain has TRBV11-2 and TRBJ2-7, with TRBD1 matching over 8 bases. Looked up from germline, CDR1 is SGHAT and CDR2 is FQNNGV. This CDR3 has 15 amino acids. Losses at the gene ends were 0 bases for V and 5 bases for J; bases not matched to a gene: 6. CDR3 nucleotides: TGTGCCAGCAGCTTAGACGGACAGGGTCTGCACGAGCAGTACTTC. It specifies CASSLDGQGLHEQYF.

This clonotype occurred a few times. The chain uses TRBV10-3 and TRBJ1-2; no definite D call. V was pared by 7 bases and J by 5 bases, with 17 bases between. The CDR3 has 14 residues. Germline-derived CDR1 and CDR2 are ENHRY and SYGVKD. Here the CDR3 reads CAIKGDTNFYGYTF. CDR3 nucleotides: TGTGCCATCAAGGGCGACACGAACTTTTATGGCTACACCTTC.

This clonotype showed up just a few times. In DNA form, the CDR3 reads TGTGCCAGCAGCATACGGGGAAACACCATATATTTT. It is translated as CASSIRGNTIYF. The chain joins TRBV28 to TRBJ1-3; D gene uncertain. This CDR3 region has 12 residues. Per the germline V gene, CDR1 is MDHEN and CDR2 is SYDVKM. V lost 6 bases and J 4 bases, leaving 7 bases between the germline ends.

This clonotype showed up many times. V usage is TRBV11-2 and J usage is TRBJ2-7; D remains ambiguous. The CDR3 has 10 residues. Germline values: CDR1 SGHAT, CDR2 FQNNGV. V lost 0 bases and J lost 6, with 0 bases in between. CDR3 DNA sequence: TGTGCCAGCAGCTTAGACGAGCAGTACTTC. Protein sequence: CASSLDEQYF. Together with reference TRBV11-2 and TRBJ2-7, the CDR3 gives the full variable domain: EAGVAQSPRYKIIEKRQSVAFWCNPISGHATLYWYQQILGQGPKLLIQFQNNGVVDDSQLPKDRFSAERLKGVDSTLKIQPAKLEDSAVYLCASSLDEQYFGPGTRLTVT.

The V call is TRBV5-8, the J call TRBJ2-1, with TRBD2 matching over 11 bases. Trimming took 0 bases from V and 3 from J; bases not matched to a gene: 5. Germline CDR1 and CDR2: SGHTS and YDEGEE. This CDR3 is 17 amino acids long. DNA for the CDR3: TGTGCCAGCAGCTTGGCCCGACTAGCGGGGCACTACAATGAGCAGTTCTTC. Translation: CASSLARLAGHYNEQFF.

This clonotype was counted between two and nine times. The CDR3 loop is CATSDLASGWQGSVNEQFF. CDR3 in DNA: TGTGCCACCAGTGATCTCGCTTCGGGTTGGCAGGGGAGTGTCAATGAGCAGTTCTTC. The chain uses TRBV24-1 and TRBJ2-1; tentative D call: TRBD1 (6 bases). This CDR3 has 19 amino acids. The V gene lost 3 bases and the J gene lost 6 bases, with 26 bases spanning the gap. CDR1 and CDR2 (germline): KGHDR, SFDVKD.

As DNA, the CDR3 is TGTGCCAGCAGTTACGGTCGCCTCAATGAAAAACTGTTTTTT. Translating it yields CASSYGRLNEKLFF. The rearrangement links TRBV6-2 or TRBV6-3 to TRBJ1-4; D is unresolved. V dropped 2 bases and J dropped 5 bases, with 9 bases sitting between them. CDR1 is MNHEY and CDR2 is SVGEGT in the germline V gene. CDR3 length: 14 residues.

This clonotype was recorded a few times. The rearrangement joins TRBV7-8 to TRBJ1-4; D is uncertain. The V end was cut by 5 bases, the J end by 3 bases, with 16 bases between. CDR3 size: 16 residues. Germline loops: CDR1 SGHVS, CDR2 FQNEAQ. In DNA form, the CDR3 reads TGTGCCAGCAGCACCGATCCTGGGGAGGCTAATGAAAAACTGTTTTTT. Translated, it gives CASSTDPGEANEKLFF. Based on the CDR3 plus reference TRBV7-8 and TRBJ1-4, the full variable domain is GAGVSQSPRYKVAKRGQDVALRCDPISGHVSLFWYQQALGQGPEFLTYFQNEAQLDKSGLPSDRFFAERPEGSVSTLKIQRTQQEDSAVYLCASSTDPGEANEKLFFGSGTQLSVL.

The rearrangement uses TRBV7-2 and TRBJ2-7; D remains unclear. The V gene's germline CDR1 is SGHTA and CDR2 FQGNSA. V was trimmed by 4 bases and J by 0 bases, leaving 16 bases between them. The CDR3 runs 16 residues. The CDR3 loop is CASSSRTFVRSYEQYF. The CDR3 DNA is TGTGCCAGCAGCTCGAGGACCTTTGTCCGCTCCTACGAGCAGTACTTC.

The gene calls are TRBV10-3 and TRBJ2-5; the D gene is possibly TRBD2 (5 bases). Germline V gene lookup returns CDR1 ENHRY and CDR2 SYGVKD. This CDR3 is 13 amino acids long. With 6 bases removed from V and 2 bases from J, the gap between germline ends came to 10 bases. Written as DNA, the CDR3 is TGTGCCATCAGCCGGGAACTACAAGAGACCCAGTACTTC. Protein: CAISRELQETQYF.

The J gene is TRBJ2-2, the V gene TRBV30; no reliable D call. Germline V gene lookup returns CDR1 GTSNPN and CDR2 SVGIG (reference sequence). The CDR3 is 13 amino acids. The V end lost 0 bases, the J end lost 6 bases, and 8 bases lay between the germline ends. CDR3 sequence (DNA): TGTGCCTGGAGTGTAGCCAGAGCCGGGGAGCTGTTTTTT. Amino acid sequence: CAWSVARAGELFF.

Turning to this clonotype: One end of the junction is discordant with germline, which a read error may explain. The chain carries TRBV6-6 and TRBJ2-5, with D unclear. The germline V gene encodes CDR1 MNHNY and CDR2 SVGAGI (reference sequence). This CDR3 comprises 12 residues. The CDR3 bases are TGTGACAGCAGCCCCACCCAAGAGACCCAGTACTTC. This translates into CDSSPTQETQYF.

The V gene is TRBV12-3 or TRBV12-4, the J gene TRBJ1-2; D is uncertain. CDR3 length: 12 amino acids. The V end lost 0 bases, the J end lost 7 bases, and 6 bases lay between the germline ends. CDR3 in amino acids: CASSLALGGYTF. In DNA form, the CDR3 reads TGTGCCAGCAGTTTAGCCCTCGGTGGCTACACCTTC.

This clonotype was counted a few times. The chain combines TRBV4-2 with TRBJ2-1, with D possibly matching TRBD1 (8 bases). The germline CDR1 and CDR2 sequences are LGHNA and YNFKEQ. This CDR3 region has 20 residues. The V gene lost 6 bases and the J gene lost 7 bases, with 34 bases spanning the gap. The CDR3 sequence: CASSRSGTGVYAGERNEQFF. The CDR3 DNA reads as TGTGCCAGCAGTCGGTCCGGGACAGGTGTATATGCGGGGGAGAGAAATGAGCAGTTCTTC.

V is TRBV29-1 and J is TRBJ2-3, with 8 bases matching TRBD2. V lost 4 bases and J lost 0; bases outside the gene matches: 6. The CDR3 is 15 amino acids. Looked up from germline, CDR1 is SQVTM and CDR2 is ANQGSEA. The CDR3 DNA sequence: TGCAGCGTTGTTGGGGCTAGCGGGAGCACAGATACGCAGTATTTT. Translated, it gives CSVVGASGSTDTQYF.

This clonotype has just one count. The chain carries TRBV11-2 and TRBJ2-5, with 10 bases matching TRBD1. The CDR3 has 16 amino acids. The germline CDR1 and CDR2 sequences are SGHAT and FQNNGV. The junction had 8 bases not matched to a gene; V was cut back by 1 base and J by 6 bases. CDR3 loop: CASSLGTGGVLQTQYF. The CDR3 DNA reads as TGTGCCAGCAGCTTAGGGACAGGGGGGGTTCTGCAGACCCAGTACTTC.